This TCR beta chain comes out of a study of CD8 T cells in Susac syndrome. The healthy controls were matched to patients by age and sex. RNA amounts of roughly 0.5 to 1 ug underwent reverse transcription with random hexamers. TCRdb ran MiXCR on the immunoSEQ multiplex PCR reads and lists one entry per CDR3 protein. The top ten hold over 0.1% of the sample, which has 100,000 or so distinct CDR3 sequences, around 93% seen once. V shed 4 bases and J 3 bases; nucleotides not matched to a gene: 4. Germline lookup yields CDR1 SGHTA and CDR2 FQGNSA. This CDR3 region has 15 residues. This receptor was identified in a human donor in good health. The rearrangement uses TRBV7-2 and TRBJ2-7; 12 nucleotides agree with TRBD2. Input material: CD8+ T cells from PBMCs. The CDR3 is CASSSTSGGLYEQYF. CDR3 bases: TGTGCCAGCAGCTCGACTAGCGGGGGCCTCTACGAGCAGTACTTC.